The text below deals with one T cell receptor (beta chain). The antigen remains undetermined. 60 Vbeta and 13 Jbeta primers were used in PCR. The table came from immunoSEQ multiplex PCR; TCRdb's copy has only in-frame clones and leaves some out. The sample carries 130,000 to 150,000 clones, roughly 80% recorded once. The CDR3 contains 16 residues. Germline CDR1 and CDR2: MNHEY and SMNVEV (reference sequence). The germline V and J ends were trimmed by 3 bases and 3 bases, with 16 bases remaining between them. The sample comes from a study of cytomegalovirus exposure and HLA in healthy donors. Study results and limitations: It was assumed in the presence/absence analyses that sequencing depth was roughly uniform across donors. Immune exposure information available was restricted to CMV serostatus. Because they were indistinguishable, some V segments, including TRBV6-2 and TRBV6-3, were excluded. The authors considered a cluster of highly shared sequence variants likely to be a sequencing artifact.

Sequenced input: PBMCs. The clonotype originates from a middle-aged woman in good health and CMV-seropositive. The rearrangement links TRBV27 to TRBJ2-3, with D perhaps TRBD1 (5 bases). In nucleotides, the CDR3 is TGTGCCAGCAGTTTCGTGTCAGGGTTTGGAACAGATACGCAGTATTTT. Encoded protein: CASSFVSGFGTDTQYF.